Below are 7 T cell receptor beta chains sequenced from a single sample in a study of blood T cells in healthy people across ages. With a J-beta primer mix and a sample-barcoded 5' primer, a second PCR ran about 7 to 12 cycles. One entry per CDR3 protein results from TCRdb running MiXCR on the 5' RACE reads. The table records around 1,000,000 distinct CDR3 sequences, around 25% of them present only once. This same sample was also part of a study on T cells of mothers and their children.

Sequencing input: blood. Every receptor here comes from a girl aged 2-10 years in good health.

This clonotype was observed a handful of times. The rearrangement joins TRBV14 to TRBJ1-1; D gene ambiguous. The germline V and J ends were trimmed by 4 bases and 7 bases, with 10 bases remaining between them. The CDR3 covers 12 residues. Looked up from germline, CDR1 is SGHDN and CDR2 is FVKESK. CDR3 residues: CASSRPGNEAFF. CDR3 coding DNA: TGTGCCAGCAGCCGCCCCGGAAATGAAGCTTTCTTT.

The genes are TRBV4-3 and TRBJ1-2; the D is unclear. Trimming shortened V by 0 bases and J by 2 bases, and 13 bases separated the two germline ends. In germline, CDR1 is LGHNA, CDR2 YSLEER. The CDR3 has 16 amino acids. The CDR3 nucleotides read TGCGCCAGCAGCCAAGAGGGAACAGTGCTAAACTATGGCTACACCTTC. Its translation is CASSQEGTVLNYGYTF.

The V gene is TRBV9, the J gene TRBJ2-3, with 9 bases matching TRBD2. Germline assignment: CDR1 SGDLS and CDR2 YYNGEE. Germline trimming cut 3 bases from V and 3 bases from J; bases unmatched to any gene: 8. The CDR3 has 16 residues. The CDR3 DNA is TGTGCCAGCAGCGCCCATTTAGCGGGGGATACAGATACGCAGTATTTT. This sequence encodes CASSAHLAGDTDTQYF.

This clonotype was seen more than once but under ten times. The chain has TRBV3-1 and TRBJ2-6; D remains ambiguous. CDR1 and CDR2 from the germline V gene are LGHDT and YNNKEL (reference sequence). The CDR3 contains 17 residues. The V and J ends lost 4 bases and 0 bases respectively, with 13 bases between them. The CDR3 sequence: CASSRNTDDSGANVLTF. The DNA of the CDR3 is TGTGCCAGCAGCCGTAACACAGATGACTCTGGGGCCAACGTCCTGACTTTC.

This clonotype was observed at least ten times. The V call is TRBV5-1, the J call TRBJ2-3; D not certain. CDR3 length: 10 amino acids. From germline, CDR1 is SGHRS and CDR2 YFSETQ. V was shortened by 7 bases and J by 1 base, with 1 base between the two germline ends. The DNA for the CDR3 is TGCGCCAGCGGCACAGATACGCAGTATTTT. Its translation is CASGTDTQYF.

This clonotype was counted a few times. Written as DNA, the CDR3 is TGTGCCAGCAGCGATACTAGATCCTACAATGAGCAGTTCTTC. Its translation is CASSDTRSYNEQFF. The rearrangement uses TRBV27 and TRBJ2-1, with D perhaps matching TRBD2 (5 bases). The germline V gene encodes CDR1 MNHEY and CDR2 SMNVEV (reference sequence). Deletions cut 6 bases from V and 1 base from J, with 10 bases between. The length of the CDR3 is 14 residues.

This clonotype was seen a handful of times. The chain is built from TRBV29-1 and TRBJ2-1, with TRBD2 as a possible D gene (5 bases). Between the trimmed V and J ends, which lost 6 bases and 2 bases, there was a span of 14 bases. Germline V lookup: CDR1 SQVTM, CDR2 ANQGSEA. This CDR3 region has 14 residues. The CDR3 DNA sequence: TGCAGCGTCCTCGGACTCGCCACCTACAATGAGCAGTTCTTC. Translated, it gives CSVLGLATYNEQFF.